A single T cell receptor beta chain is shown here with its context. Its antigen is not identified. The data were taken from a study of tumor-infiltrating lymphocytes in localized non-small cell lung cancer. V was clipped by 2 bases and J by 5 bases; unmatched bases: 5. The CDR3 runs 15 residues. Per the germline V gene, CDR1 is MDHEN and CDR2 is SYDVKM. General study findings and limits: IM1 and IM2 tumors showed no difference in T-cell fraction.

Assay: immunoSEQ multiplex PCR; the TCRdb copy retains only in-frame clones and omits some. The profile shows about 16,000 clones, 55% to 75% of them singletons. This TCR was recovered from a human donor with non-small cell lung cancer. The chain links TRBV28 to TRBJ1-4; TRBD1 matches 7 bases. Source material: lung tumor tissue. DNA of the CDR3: TGTGCCAGCAGTTTAAGCGCAGGGGGGAATGAAAAACTGTTTTTT. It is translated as CASSLSAGGNEKLFF.